This record covers a single TCR beta chain. No antigen is known for it. The data belong to a study of T cell responses to AZD1222 COVID-19 vaccine. Study outcomes and limitations: Donors, mostly white British, included more females; clonal diversity was possibly underestimated.

The J segment lost 3 bases and the V segment lost 4 bases, leaving 7 bases of the junction unmatched. Germline lookup yields CDR1 KGHSH and CDR2 LQKENI. This CDR3 contains 15 residues. Sequencing used immunoSEQ multiplex PCR; TCRdb keeps in-frame clones, though not all of them. The sample consists of over 120,000 clones, 86% of them appearing once. The genes are TRBV18 and TRBJ1-1; TRBD1 matches 8 bases. The source of this sequence is an adult who received the AZD1222 COVID-19 vaccine. Sample: peripheral blood, taken 28 days after the second AZD1222 dose. The CDR3 reads CASSLRTGRDTEAFF. Written as DNA, the CDR3 is TGTGCCAGCTCACTCCGGACAGGGCGTGACACTGAAGCTTTCTTT.